This T cell receptor (beta chain) was recorded in a study of shared clonotypes between healthy human individuals. The V end lost 3 bases, the J end lost 2 bases, and 11 bases lay between the germline ends. Looked up from germline, CDR1 is MNHEY and CDR2 is SMNVEV (reference sequence). The length of the CDR3 is 15 residues. TCRdb's copy holds only in-frame clones and misses some; the assay was immunoSEQ multiplex PCR. Among more than 600,000 clones listed, approximately 90% were seen once. CD45RO-negative cells were positively selected for CCR7, leaving out terminally differentiated effector memory CD45RA+ cells. The donors were adults (healthy and HIV-negative) with no recent acute infections or vaccinations.

The V and J genes are TRBV27 and TRBJ2-1; no firm D call. The sequencing sample was made of naive CD8+ T cells sorted from blood. This TCR was recovered from a young man in good health. Written as DNA, the CDR3 is TGTGCCAGCAGTTTTTTGACGACGCCCTACAATGAGCAGTTCTTC. Translating gives CASSFLTTPYNEQFF.